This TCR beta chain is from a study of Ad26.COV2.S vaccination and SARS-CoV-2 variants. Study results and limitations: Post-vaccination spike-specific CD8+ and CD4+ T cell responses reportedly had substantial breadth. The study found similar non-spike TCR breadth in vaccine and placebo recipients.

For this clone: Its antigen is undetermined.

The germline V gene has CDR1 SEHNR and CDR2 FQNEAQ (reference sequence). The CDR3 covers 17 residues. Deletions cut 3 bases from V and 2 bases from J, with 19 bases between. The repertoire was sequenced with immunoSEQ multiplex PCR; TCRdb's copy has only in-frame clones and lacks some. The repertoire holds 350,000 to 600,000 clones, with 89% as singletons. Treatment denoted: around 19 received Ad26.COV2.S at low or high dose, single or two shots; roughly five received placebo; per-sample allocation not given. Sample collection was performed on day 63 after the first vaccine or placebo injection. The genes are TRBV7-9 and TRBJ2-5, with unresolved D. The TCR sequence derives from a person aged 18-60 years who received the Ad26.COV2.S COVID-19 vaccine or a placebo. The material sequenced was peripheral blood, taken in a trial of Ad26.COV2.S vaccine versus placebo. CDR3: CASSFPTEKLTQETQYF. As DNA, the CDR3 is TGTGCCAGCAGCTTCCCCACAGAGAAGCTAACGCAAGAGACCCAGTACTTC.